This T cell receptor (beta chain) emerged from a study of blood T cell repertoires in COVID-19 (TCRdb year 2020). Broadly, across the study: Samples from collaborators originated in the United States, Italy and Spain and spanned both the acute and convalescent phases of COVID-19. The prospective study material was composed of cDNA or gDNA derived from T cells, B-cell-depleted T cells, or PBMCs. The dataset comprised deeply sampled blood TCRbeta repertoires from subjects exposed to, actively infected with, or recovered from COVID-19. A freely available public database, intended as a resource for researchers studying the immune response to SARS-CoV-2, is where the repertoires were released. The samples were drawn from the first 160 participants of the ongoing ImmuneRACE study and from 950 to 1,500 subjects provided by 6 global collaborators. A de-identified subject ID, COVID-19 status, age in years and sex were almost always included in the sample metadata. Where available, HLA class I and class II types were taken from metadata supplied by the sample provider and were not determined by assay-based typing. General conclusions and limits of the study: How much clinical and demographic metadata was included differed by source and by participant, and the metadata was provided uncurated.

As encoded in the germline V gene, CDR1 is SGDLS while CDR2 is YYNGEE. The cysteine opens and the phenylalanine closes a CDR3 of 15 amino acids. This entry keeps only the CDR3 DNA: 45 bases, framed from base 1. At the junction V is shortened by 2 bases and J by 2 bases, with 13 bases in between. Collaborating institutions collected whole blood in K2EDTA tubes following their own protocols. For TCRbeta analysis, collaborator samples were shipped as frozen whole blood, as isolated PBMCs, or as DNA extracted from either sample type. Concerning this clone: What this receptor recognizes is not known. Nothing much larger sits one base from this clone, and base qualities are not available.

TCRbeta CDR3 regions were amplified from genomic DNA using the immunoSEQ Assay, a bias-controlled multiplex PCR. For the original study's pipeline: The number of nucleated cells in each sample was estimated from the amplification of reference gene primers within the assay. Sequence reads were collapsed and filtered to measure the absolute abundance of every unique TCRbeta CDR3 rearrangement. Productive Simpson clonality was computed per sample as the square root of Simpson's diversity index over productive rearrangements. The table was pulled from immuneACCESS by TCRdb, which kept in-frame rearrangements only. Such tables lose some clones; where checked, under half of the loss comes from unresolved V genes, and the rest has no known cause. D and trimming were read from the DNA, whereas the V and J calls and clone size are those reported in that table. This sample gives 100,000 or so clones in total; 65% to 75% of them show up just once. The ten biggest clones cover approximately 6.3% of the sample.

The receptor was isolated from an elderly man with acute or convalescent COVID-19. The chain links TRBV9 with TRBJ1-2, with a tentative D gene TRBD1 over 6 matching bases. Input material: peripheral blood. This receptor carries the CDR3 CASSVEGGTNYGYTF. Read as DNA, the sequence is TGTGCCAGCAGCGTGGAGGGAGGGACAAACTATGGCTACACCTTC.